This T cell receptor beta chain was retrieved from a study of blood T cell repertoires in COVID-19. Overall study context: Some COVID-19 samples were acute and others convalescent; all came from the United States, Italy and Spain. PBMCs, B-cell-depleted T cells, or T cells provided the cDNA or gDNA that made up the material.

Per the original methods: Reference gene primer amplification yielded estimated nucleated cell counts. TCRdb's table, derived via immunoSEQ multiplex PCR, lists solely in-frame clones and lacks some. D and trimming were read from the DNA, whereas the V and J calls and clone size are those reported in that table. The sample includes approximately 240,000 clones, roughly 84% of them seen just once. Per germline, CDR1 SGHAT and CDR2 FQDESV (reference sequence). V was clipped by 3 bases and J by 7 bases, with 13 bases between them. The CDR3 sequence is 15 residues long. Sequenced: peripheral blood. This rearrangement joins TRBV11-1 to TRBJ1-6, with D perhaps matching TRBD1 (5 bases). This clonotype was obtained from a man in his fifties or sixties who had recovered from COVID-19. The CDR3 sequence is CASSFRSGKNSPLHF. CDR3 sequence (DNA): TGTGCCAGCAGCTTTCGGTCAGGGAAGAATTCACCCCTCCACTTT.